A single sample gave rise to the 10 T cell receptor beta chains below, sequenced in a study of shared clonotypes between healthy human individuals. Generated by immunoSEQ multiplex PCR, the TCRdb table keeps only in-frame clones and is missing some. The table shows about 1.1 million clones, with around 78% occurring only once. Sequencing was carried out using memory CD4+ T cells from PBMCs. Subset defined: CD45RA-negative fraction. Receptor source: a man younger than 35 in good health. Some clones in this sample may be carry-over from other donors' samples.

Regarding this clone: Within the sample, other DNA sequences also encode this same CDR3. This chain connects TRBV9 to TRBJ2-7; D tentatively reads TRBD1 or TRBD2 (5 bases each). The CDR3 is 14 residues long. CDR1 and CDR2 (germline): SGDLS, YYNGEE. V lost 2 bases, J lost 2 bases, and 11 bases lay in between. The CDR3 sequence is CASSVGQGPYEQYF. Written as DNA, the CDR3 is TGTGCCAGCAGCGTTGGGCAGGGACCCTACGAGCAGTACTTC.

This clone was seen just once. This chain connects TRBV5-5 to TRBJ1-1; no reliable D call. The CDR3 is made up of 13 amino acids. The V and J ends lost 5 bases and 3 bases respectively, with 11 bases between them. Germline V lookup: CDR1 SGHKS, CDR2 YYEKEE (reference sequence). CDR3 loop: CASRSVLHTEAFF. The CDR3 DNA sequence: TGTGCCAGCAGGTCCGTCCTGCACACTGAAGCTTTCTTT.

A word on this clone: Given a much more abundant clone one base away, this may be a read error. J is TRBJ2-5 and V is TRBV7-2; tentatively, D is TRBD1 or TRBD2 (6 bases each). This CDR3 has 13 amino acids. CDR1 is SGHTA and CDR2 is FQGNSA in the germline V gene. Written as DNA, the CDR3 is TGTGTCAGCAGCCCAGGGGCGGGGGAGACCCAGTACTTC. Residues: CVSSPGAGETQYF.

V usage is TRBV6-6 and J usage is TRBJ2-2; 8 nucleotides align to TRBD1. CDR3 size: 14 residues. With V trimmed by 8 bases and J by 6 bases, 8 bases remained unmatched. Germline CDR1 is MNHNY and CDR2 is SVGAGI (reference sequence). CDR3 in amino acids: CASLRTGSAGELFF. DNA of the CDR3: TGTGCCAGCTTAAGGACAGGGAGCGCCGGGGAGCTGTTTTTT.

The chain links TRBV11-2 to TRBJ1-4; no clear D. The CDR3 has 14 amino acids. The germline V gene encodes CDR1 SGHAT and CDR2 FQNNGV. V lost 6 bases and J 8 bases, leaving 16 bases between the germline ends. Written as DNA, the CDR3 is TGTGCCAGCAGTACCGGAGGGATAAAGGAAAAACTGTTTTTT. Translation gives CASSTGGIKEKLFF. The entire variable domain, with the rest obtained from reference TRBV11-2 and TRBJ1-4, is as follows: EAGVAQSPRYKIIEKRQSVAFWCNPISGHATLYWYQQILGQGPKLLIQFQNNGVVDDSQLPKDRFSAERLKGVDSTLKIQPAKLEDSAVYLCASSTGGIKEKLFFGSGTQLSVL.

The genes are TRBV7-9 and TRBJ2-3; D not resolved. This CDR3 region has 14 residues. V shed 1 base and J shed 2 bases, with 7 bases lying between them. CDR1 is SEHNR, CDR2 FQNEAQ, per germline (reference sequence). The CDR3 DNA is TGTGCCAGCAGCTTAGATGGGTTCACAGATACGCAGTATTTT. Protein product: CASSLDGFTDTQYF.

This chain connects TRBV29-1 to TRBJ2-1, with TRBD2 identical over 9 bases. Germline values: CDR1 SQVTM, CDR2 ANQGSEA. V lost 5 bases, J lost 7 bases, and 24 bases stayed unmatched. The CDR3 is 19 residues long. The CDR3 DNA reads as TGCAGCGTTCCCCTAGGCGCGTTAACATTAGCGGGAGTGGTAAATGAGCAGTTCTTC. As protein: CSVPLGALTLAGVVNEQFF.

The chain links TRBV18 to TRBJ2-1, with D possibly being TRBD1 or TRBD2 (6 bases each). Germline V gives CDR1 KGHSH, CDR2 LQKENI. Trimming removed 4 bases from V and 0 bases from J, with 16 bases in between. There are 17 residues in the CDR3. For the CDR3, the DNA is TGTGCCAGCTCACGGGCCCCGGGGGCCAGCTCCTACAATGAGCAGTTCTTC. Protein sequence: CASSRAPGASSYNEQFF.

The V gene is TRBV5-1, the J gene TRBJ2-7; D call uncertain. Germline V gene data show CDR1 as SGHRS and CDR2 as YFSETQ. The CDR3 covers 14 residues. Trimming removed 0 bases from V and 6 bases from J, with 13 bases in between. The CDR3 is CASSLEEFSPEQYF. CDR3 nucleotides: TGCGCCAGCAGCTTGGAAGAATTTTCTCCCGAGCAGTACTTC.

The V gene is TRBV2, the J gene TRBJ1-5; D remains ambiguous. Germline CDR1 reads SNHLY; CDR2 reads FYNNEI. CDR3 length equals 14 residues. Trimming pared 4 bases from V and 6 bases from J, leaving 13 bases between. The CDR3 sequence: CASSGGFRFQPQHF. The CDR3 region has the DNA TGTGCCAGCAGTGGAGGGTTTCGGTTTCAGCCCCAGCATTTT.